This record covers a single T cell receptor beta chain. This specimen comes from a study of blood T cell repertoires in COVID-19. Whole-study context: T cells, B-cell-depleted T cells, or PBMCs supplied cDNA or gDNA.

The CDR3 has 12 residues. The V segment lost 4 bases and the J segment 5 bases; nucleotides outside the gene matches: 3. CDR1 SGDLS and CDR2 YYNGEE come from the germline V gene. Authors' methods: Estimation of nucleated cell counts was performed using reference gene primer amplification. Measured with immunoSEQ multiplex PCR; TCRdb has only the in-frame clones, and not every one. V, J and clone size reflect that table, while D and trimming were determined from the DNA. The sample includes about 55,000 clones, around nine tenths of them seen just once. This receptor was taken from a man aged 60 to 69 with active COVID-19. This chain connects TRBV9 to TRBJ2-7; 7 bases map to TRBD1. Sequenced sample: peripheral blood. The CDR3 DNA is TGTGCCAGCAGCCCGACAGGGCACGAGCAGTACTTC. This encodes CASSPTGHEQYF.